The 10 T cell receptor beta chains listed next were all sequenced from one sample in a study of blood T cell repertoires in COVID-19. Measured with immunoSEQ multiplex PCR; TCRdb has only the in-frame clones, and not every one. Here the sample spans approximately 430,000 clones, 80% to 90% being singletons. Sequencing was performed on peripheral blood. These TCRs come from a woman aged 25 to 39 with active or convalescent COVID-19.

The V call is TRBV11-2, the J call TRBJ2-7; no definite D call. This CDR3 comprises 15 residues. Per the germline V gene, CDR1 is SGHAT and CDR2 is FQNNGV. V gave up 5 bases and J gave up 0 bases, with 14 bases separating them. Here the CDR3 reads CASSPNQRSSYEQYF. Here the CDR3 DNA reads TGTGCCAGCAGCCCCAACCAGCGAAGCTCCTACGAGCAGTACTTC.

This clone has a single count. The DNA for the CDR3 is TGCAGCGTTGAAGATCGGGGTTCTGGGGCCAACGTCCTGACTTTC. Protein sequence: CSVEDRGSGANVLTF. The V and J genes are TRBV29-1 and TRBJ2-6; D possibly corresponds to TRBD2 (5 bases). Trimming shortened V by 0 bases and J by 1 base, and 7 bases separated the two germline ends. The CDR3 totals 15 residues. Germline loops: CDR1 SQVTM, CDR2 ANQGSEA.

The rearrangement uses TRBV3-1 (or the pseudogene TRBV3-2) and TRBJ2-7; 14 bases agree with TRBD2. The CDR3 is 19 residues long. Germline V gives CDR1 LGHDT, CDR2 YNNKEL (reference sequence). J was trimmed by 5 bases and V by 1 base; bases with no gene match: 13. CDR3 in amino acids: CASSQAGGGLAGVIDEQYF. CDR3 nucleotide sequence: TGTGCCAGCAGCCAAGCCGGGGGGGGACTAGCGGGAGTCATCGACGAGCAGTACTTC.

V and J are TRBV19 and TRBJ1-5; D possibly corresponds to TRBD1 (6 bases). Germline CDR1 reads LNHDA; CDR2 reads SQIVND (reference sequence). V dropped 8 bases and J dropped 0 bases, with 17 bases sitting between them. The CDR3 is made up of 16 amino acids. CDR3 nucleotides: TGTGCCAGTGGGAGGGGGGGGCTTTATAGCAATCAGCCCCAGCATTTT. This sequence encodes CASGRGGLYSNQPQHF.

This clone showed up just once. The V and J genes are TRBV2 and TRBJ1-2; D gene uncertain. This CDR3 has 12 amino acids. The germline V gene encodes CDR1 SNHLY and CDR2 FYNNEI. The V end lost 6 bases, the J end lost 4 bases, and 9 bases lay between the germline ends. CDR3 nucleotides: TGTGCCAGCAGGAGGGAGTCCTATGGCTACACCTTC. It is translated as CASRRESYGYTF.

This rearrangement joins TRBV19 to TRBJ2-2; 10 bases fit TRBD1. The CDR3 has 17 amino acids. Germline V gene sequence: CDR1 LNHDA, CDR2 SQIVND (reference sequence). V lost 4 bases and J lost 4; bases outside the gene matches: 9. The CDR3 DNA follows: TGTGCCAGTAGTACTAAGCCGGGACAGGGGCCCACCGGGGAGCTGTTTTTT. Its translation is CASSTKPGQGPTGELFF. Using reference TRBV19 and TRBJ2-2 for the parts outside the CDR3, the full variable domain is DGGITQSPKYLFRKEGQNVTLSCEQNLNHDAMYWYRQDPGQGLRLIYYSQIVNDFQKGDIAEGYSVSREKKESFPLTVTSAQKNPTAFYLCASSTKPGQGPTGELFFGEGSRLTVL.

The rearrangement joins TRBV2 to TRBJ2-7; a weak D match, TRBD2 (7 bases). The CDR3 runs to 15 residues. With 7 bases removed from V and 4 bases from J, the gap between germline ends came to 20 bases. Germline lookup yields CDR1 SNHLY and CDR2 FYNNEI. CDR3: CASILQGGYGYEQYF. In DNA form, the CDR3 reads TGTGCCAGCATCCTACAGGGAGGGTACGGGTACGAGCAGTACTTC.

The rearrangement joins TRBV5-5 to TRBJ1-1; D is uncertain. CDR1 and CDR2 (germline): SGHKS, YYEKEE (reference sequence). The CDR3 length is 13 residues. V was trimmed by 0 bases and J by 1 base, leaving 4 bases between them. CDR3 residues: CASSLGANTEAFF. The CDR3 nucleotides are TGTGCCAGCAGCTTGGGAGCGAACACTGAAGCTTTCTTT.

Of note for this clone: This specimen includes other DNA sequences encoding the same CDR3. The chain links TRBV3-1 (or the pseudogene TRBV3-2) to TRBJ2-7; D unresolved. The V gene lost 1 base and the J gene lost 3 bases, with 10 bases spanning the gap. CDR1 and CDR2 (germline): LGHDT, YNNKEL (reference sequence). There are 14 residues in the CDR3. CDR3 sequence: CASSQAGLVYEQYF. The CDR3 bases are TGTGCCAGCAGCCAAGCGGGTTTGGTCTACGAGCAGTACTTC.

This sequence joins TRBV10-3 and TRBJ2-1; 15 nucleotides agree with TRBD2. J gave up 0 bases and V 6 bases, and 15 bases lay outside the gene matches. This CDR3 spans 21 amino acids. Germline CDR1 and CDR2: ENHRY and SYGVKD. The CDR3 region has the DNA TGTGCCATCAGACCTTCCCTGGGACTAGCGGGGGGCAAAAGCTCCTACAATGAGCAGTTCTTC. Protein: CAIRPSLGLAGGKSSYNEQFF.